The clone carrying this T cell receptor (beta chain) has ten or more counts. Its antigen remains unknown. Each CDR3 protein is one row after TCRdb ran MiXCR on the 5' RACE reads. The table records about 350,000 distinct CDR3 sequences, 4.1% of them present only once. V lost 1 base and J lost 0, with 6 bases in between. The CDR3 sequence is 14 residues long. Germline V CDR1 and CDR2: SGHDN, FVKESK. This sample was included in a study of T cells after yellow fever vaccination. Whole-study results and caveats: FACS-sorted repertoires might harbor abundant contaminating clonotypes from the bulk population. At 95% to 98% for CD4 and about 91% for CD8, most primary-vaccination clones showed up again after the booster.

This clonotype was obtained from a man aged 18-30 years who received the YFV17D yellow fever vaccine. The specimen comprised PBMCs, sampled 5 days after the yellow fever booster vaccination. The V gene is TRBV14, the J gene TRBJ1-1; no definite D call. CDR3 sequence: CASSQVGLNTEAFF. In DNA form, the CDR3 reads TGTGCCAGCAGCCAAGTTGGCCTGAACACTGAAGCTTTCTTT.